This T cell receptor (beta chain) emerged from a study of control samples from healthy donors and cancer patients. Trimming took 5 bases from V and 4 from J; bases not matched to a gene: 4. This CDR3 is 13 amino acids long. Germline V gives CDR1 SEHNR, CDR2 FQNEAQ (reference sequence). Sequencing used immunoSEQ multiplex PCR; TCRdb keeps in-frame clones, though not all of them. In all, the sample yields 150,000 to 200,000 clones. The rearrangement uses TRBV7-9 and TRBJ2-7; TRBD1 agrees at 8 bases. The sample comprised blood. This clonotype originated in a woman younger than 45 in good health. The CDR3 spells CASSTTGGYEQYF. The CDR3 DNA follows: TGTGCCAGCAGCACCACAGGGGGATACGAGCAGTACTTC.